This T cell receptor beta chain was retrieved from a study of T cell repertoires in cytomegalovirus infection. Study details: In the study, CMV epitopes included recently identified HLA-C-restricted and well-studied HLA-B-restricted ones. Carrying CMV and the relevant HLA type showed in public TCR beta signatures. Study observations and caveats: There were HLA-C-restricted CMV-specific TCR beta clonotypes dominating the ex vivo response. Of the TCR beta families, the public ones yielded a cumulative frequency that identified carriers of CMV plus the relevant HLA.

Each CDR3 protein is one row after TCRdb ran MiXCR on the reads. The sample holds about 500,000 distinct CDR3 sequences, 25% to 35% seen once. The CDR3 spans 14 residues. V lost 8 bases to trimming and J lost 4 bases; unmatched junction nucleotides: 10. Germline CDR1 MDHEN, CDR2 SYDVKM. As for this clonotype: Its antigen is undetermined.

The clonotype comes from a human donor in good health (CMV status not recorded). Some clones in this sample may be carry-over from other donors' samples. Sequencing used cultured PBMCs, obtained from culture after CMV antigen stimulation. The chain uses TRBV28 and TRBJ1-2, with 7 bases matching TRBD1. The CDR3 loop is CASDSLGTVYGYTF. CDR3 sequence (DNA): TGTGCCAGCGACTCGTTGGGGACAGTCTATGGCTACACCTTC.